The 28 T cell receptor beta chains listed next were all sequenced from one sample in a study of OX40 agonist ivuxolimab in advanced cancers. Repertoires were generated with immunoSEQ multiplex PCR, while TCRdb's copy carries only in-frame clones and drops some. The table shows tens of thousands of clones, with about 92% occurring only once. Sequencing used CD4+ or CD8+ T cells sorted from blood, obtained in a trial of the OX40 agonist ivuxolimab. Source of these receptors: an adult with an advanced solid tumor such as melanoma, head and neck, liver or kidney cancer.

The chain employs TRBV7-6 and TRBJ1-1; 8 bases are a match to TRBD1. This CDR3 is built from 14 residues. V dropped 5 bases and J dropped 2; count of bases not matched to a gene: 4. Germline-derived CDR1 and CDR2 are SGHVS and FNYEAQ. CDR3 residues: CASSLGQGNTEAFF. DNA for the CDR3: TGTGCCAGCAGCCTCGGACAGGGTAACACTGAAGCTTTCTTT.

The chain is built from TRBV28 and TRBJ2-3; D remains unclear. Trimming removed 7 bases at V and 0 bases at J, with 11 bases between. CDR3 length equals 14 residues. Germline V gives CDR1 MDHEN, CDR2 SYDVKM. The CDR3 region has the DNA TGTGCCAGCAAGGAGACACCGAGCACAGATACGCAGTATTTT. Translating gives CASKETPSTDTQYF.

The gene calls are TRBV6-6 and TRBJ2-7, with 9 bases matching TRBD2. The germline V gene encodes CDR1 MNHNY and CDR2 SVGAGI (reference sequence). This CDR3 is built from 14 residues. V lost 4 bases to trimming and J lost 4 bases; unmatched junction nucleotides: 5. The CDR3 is CASSWSAGGYEQYV. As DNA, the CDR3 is TGTGCCAGCAGTTGGTCAGCGGGGGGATACGAGCAGTACGTC.

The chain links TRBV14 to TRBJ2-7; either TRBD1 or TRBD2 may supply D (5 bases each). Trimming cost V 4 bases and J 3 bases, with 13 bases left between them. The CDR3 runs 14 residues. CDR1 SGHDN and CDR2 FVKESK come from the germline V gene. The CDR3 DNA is TGTGCCAGCAGCCCCCGGGACGGACTCTACGAGCAGTACTTC. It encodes CASSPRDGLYEQYF.

The CDR3 is CASSIGTVHEQFF. CDR3 DNA sequence: TGTGCCAGTAGTATCGGGACAGTGCATGAGCAGTTCTTC. The chain carries TRBV19 and TRBJ2-1, with TRBD1 identical over 7 bases. This CDR3 is built from 13 residues. J gave up 8 bases and V 3 bases, and 4 bases lay outside the gene matches. Germline V CDR1 and CDR2: LNHDA, SQIVND (reference sequence).

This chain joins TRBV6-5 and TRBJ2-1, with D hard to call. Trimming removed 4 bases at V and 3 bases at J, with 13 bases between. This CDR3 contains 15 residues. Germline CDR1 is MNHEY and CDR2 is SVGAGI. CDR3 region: CASSSISPNYNEQFF. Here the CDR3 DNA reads TGTGCCAGCAGTTCAATTTCGCCAAACTACAATGAGCAGTTCTTC.

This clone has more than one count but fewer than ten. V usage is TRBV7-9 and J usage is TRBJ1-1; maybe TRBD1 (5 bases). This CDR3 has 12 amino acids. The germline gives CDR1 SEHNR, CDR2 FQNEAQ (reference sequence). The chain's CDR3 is CAQGEGNTEAFF. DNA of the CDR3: TGTGCGCAAGGGGAGGGGAACACTGAAGCTTTCTTT. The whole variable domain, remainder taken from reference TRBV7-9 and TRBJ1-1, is DTGVSQNPRHKITKRGQNVTFRCDPISEHNRLYWYRQTLGQGPEFLTYFQNEAQLEKSRLLSDRFSAERPKGSFSTLEIQRTEQGDSAMYLCAQGEGNTEAFFGQGTRLTVV.

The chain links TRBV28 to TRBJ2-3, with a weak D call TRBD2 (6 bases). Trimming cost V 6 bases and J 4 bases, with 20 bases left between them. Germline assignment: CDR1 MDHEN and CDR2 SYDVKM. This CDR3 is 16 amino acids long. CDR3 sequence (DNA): TGTGCCAGCAGCAGTCCCGGGACTTGGGGGGCAGATACGCAGTATTTT. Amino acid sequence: CASSSPGTWGADTQYF.

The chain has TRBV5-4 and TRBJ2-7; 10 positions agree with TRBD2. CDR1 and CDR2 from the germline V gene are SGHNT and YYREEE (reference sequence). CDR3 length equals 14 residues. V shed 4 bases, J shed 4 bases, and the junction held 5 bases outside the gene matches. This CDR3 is CASSRTSGAYEQYF. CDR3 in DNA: TGTGCCAGCAGCCGGACTAGCGGAGCGTACGAGCAGTACTTC.

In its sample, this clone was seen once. The CDR3 protein is CASSLGQLYGYTF. The DNA for the CDR3 is TGTGCCAGCAGCCTCGGACAGCTCTATGGCTACACCTTC. This rearrangement joins TRBV6-6 to TRBJ1-2; the D gene is possibly TRBD1 (6 bases). Germline V gene lookup returns CDR1 MNHNY and CDR2 SVGAGI (reference sequence). The CDR3 sequence is 13 residues long. V lost 6 bases to trimming and J lost 4 bases, with 12 bases between them.

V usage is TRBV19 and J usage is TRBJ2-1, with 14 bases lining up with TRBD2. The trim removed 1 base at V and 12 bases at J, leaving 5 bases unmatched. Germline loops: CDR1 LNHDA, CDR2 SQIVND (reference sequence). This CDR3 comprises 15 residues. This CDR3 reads CASSIVGTSGSGQFF. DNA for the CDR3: TGTGCCAGTAGTATAGTAGGGACTAGCGGGAGCGGGCAGTTCTTC.

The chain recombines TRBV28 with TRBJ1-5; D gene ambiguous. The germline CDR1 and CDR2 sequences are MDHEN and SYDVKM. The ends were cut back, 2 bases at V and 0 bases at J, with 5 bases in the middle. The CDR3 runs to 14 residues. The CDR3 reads CASSLQYSNQPQHF. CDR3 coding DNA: TGTGCCAGCAGTTTACAGTATAGCAATCAGCCCCAGCATTTT.

The DNA of the CDR3 is TGCAGCGTTGAATCGGGACTAGCGGCTGGTGAGCAGTTCTTC. This codes for CSVESGLAAGEQFF. The genes are TRBV29-1 and TRBJ2-1; 11 positions match TRBD2. The length of the CDR3 is 14 residues. Losses at the gene ends were 2 bases for V and 9 bases for J; bases not matched to a gene: 6. CDR1 is SQVTM, CDR2 ANQGSEA, per germline.

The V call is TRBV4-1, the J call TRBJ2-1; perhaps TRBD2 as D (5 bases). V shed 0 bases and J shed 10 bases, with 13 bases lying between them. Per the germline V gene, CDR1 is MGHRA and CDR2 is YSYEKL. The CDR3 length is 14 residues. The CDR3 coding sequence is TGCGCCAGCAGCCAAGATTTCGGGGTTCGGGAGCAGTTCTTC. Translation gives CASSQDFGVREQFF.

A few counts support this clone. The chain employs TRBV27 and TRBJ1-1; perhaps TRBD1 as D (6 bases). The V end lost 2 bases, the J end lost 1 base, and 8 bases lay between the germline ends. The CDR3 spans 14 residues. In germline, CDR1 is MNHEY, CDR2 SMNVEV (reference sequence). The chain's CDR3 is CASSLRGGNTEAFF. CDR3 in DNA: TGTGCCAGCAGTTTAAGAGGGGGGAACACTGAAGCTTTCTTT.

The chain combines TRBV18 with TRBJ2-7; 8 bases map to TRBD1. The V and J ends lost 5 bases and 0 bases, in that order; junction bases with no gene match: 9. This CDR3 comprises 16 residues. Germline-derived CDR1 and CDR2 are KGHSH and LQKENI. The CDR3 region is CASSGARGLSSYEQYV. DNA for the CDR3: TGTGCCAGCTCAGGGGCCAGGGGGCTAAGCTCCTACGAGCAGTACGTC.

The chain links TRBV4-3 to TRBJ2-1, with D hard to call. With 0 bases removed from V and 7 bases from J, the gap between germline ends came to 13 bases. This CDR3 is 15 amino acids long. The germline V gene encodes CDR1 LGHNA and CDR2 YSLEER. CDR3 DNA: TGCGCCAGCAGCCAAGAAGGTATCGGGTGGAATGAGCAGTTCTTC. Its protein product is CASSQEGIGWNEQFF.

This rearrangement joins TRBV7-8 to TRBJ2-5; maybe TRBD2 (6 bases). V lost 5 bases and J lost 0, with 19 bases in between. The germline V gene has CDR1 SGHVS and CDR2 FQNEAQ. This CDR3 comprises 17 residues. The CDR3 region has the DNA TGTGCCAGCAGCCTTTGGACAAGAAGGGAGGACCAAGAGACCCAGTACTTC. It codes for CASSLWTRREDQETQYF.

The CDR3 region has the DNA TGTGCCAGCAGTCGAGAAAGTACAGGGGGGAATGGCTACACCTTC. Encoded protein: CASSRESTGGNGYTF. The rearrangement links TRBV28 to TRBJ1-2, with 8 positions matching TRBD1. Germline V gene data show CDR1 as MDHEN and CDR2 as SYDVKM. The CDR3 totals 15 residues. Trimming took 5 bases from V and 6 from J; bases not matched to a gene: 11.

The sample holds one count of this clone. The CDR3 DNA reads as TGCGCCAGCAGCCAAGCGCCACAGACAGGGCCCTACTATGGCTACACCTTC. Translated: CASSQAPQTGPYYGYTF. The rearrangement joins TRBV4-3 to TRBJ1-2; 7 bases map to TRBD1. This CDR3 comprises 17 residues. J was trimmed by 3 bases and V by 1 base; bases with no gene match: 11. The germline gives CDR1 LGHNA, CDR2 YSLEER.

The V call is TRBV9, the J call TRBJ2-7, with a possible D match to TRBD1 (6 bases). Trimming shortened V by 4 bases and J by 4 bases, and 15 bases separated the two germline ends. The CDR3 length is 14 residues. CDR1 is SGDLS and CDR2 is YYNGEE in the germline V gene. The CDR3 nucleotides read TGTGCCAGCAGCCCCGCGGACAGTCAGTACGAGCAGTACTTC. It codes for CASSPADSQYEQYF.

Written as DNA, the CDR3 is TGTGCCGCCACAGGGGGCCGCGACGAGCAGTACTTC. Residues: CAATGGRDEQYF. The V call is TRBV7-9, the J call TRBJ2-7; the match to TRBD1 covers 9 bases. Unmatched junction bases numbered 7, after V lost 11 bases and J lost 5 bases. The CDR3 is 12 amino acids. Germline values: CDR1 SEHNR, CDR2 FQNEAQ (reference sequence).

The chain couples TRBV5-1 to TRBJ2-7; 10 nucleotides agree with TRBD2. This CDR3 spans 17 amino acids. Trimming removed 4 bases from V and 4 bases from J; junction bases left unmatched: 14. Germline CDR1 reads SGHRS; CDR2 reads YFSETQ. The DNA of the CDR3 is TGCGCCAGCAGCCCCGAGGGAGTAGCGGGGGGCTTTTACGAGCAGTACGTC. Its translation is CASSPEGVAGGFYEQYV.

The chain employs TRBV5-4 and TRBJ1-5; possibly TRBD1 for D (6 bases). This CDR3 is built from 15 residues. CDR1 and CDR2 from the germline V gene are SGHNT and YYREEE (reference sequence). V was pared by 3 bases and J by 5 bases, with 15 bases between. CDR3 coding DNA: TGTGCCAGCAGCTCAGCAGGGGCCCCAGATCAGCCCCAGCATTTT. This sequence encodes CASSSAGAPDQPQHF. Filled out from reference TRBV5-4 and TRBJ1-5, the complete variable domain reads ETGVTQSPTHLIKTRGQQVTLRCSSQSGHNTVSWYQQALGQGPQFIFQYYREEENGRGNFPPRFSGLQFPNYSSELNVNALELDDSALYLCASSSAGAPDQPQHFGDGTRLSIL.

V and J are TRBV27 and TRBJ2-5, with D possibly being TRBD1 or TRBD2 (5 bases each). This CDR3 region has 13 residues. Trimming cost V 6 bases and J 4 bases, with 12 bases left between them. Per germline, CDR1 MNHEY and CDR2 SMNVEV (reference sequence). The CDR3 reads CASSDPGRETQYF. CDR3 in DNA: TGTGCCAGCAGCGATCCGGGGCGAGAGACCCAGTACTTC.

The CDR3 is CASSFWGGSYEQYF. The CDR3 coding sequence is TGTGCCAGCAGTTTTTGGGGGGGGTCCTACGAGCAGTACTTC. The chain links TRBV28 to TRBJ2-7, with 7 bases aligning to TRBD2. The germline V gene has CDR1 MDHEN and CDR2 SYDVKM. Trimming cost V 3 bases and J 1 base; bases outside gene matches: 3. CDR3 size: 14 residues.

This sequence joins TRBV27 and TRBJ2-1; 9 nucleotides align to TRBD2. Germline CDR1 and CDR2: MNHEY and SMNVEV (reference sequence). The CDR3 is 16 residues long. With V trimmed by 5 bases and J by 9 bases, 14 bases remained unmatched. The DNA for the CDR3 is TGTGCCAGCAGTCTTCAGCCGGGACTAGCTAATAGTGAGCAGTTCTTC. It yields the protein CASSLQPGLANSEQFF.

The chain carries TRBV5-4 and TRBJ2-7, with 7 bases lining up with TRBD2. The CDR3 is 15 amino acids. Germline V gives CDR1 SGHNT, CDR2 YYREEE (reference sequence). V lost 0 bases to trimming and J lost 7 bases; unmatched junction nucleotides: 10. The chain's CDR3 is CASSLEEGGPGEQYF. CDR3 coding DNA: TGTGCCAGCAGCTTGGAAGAGGGAGGGCCTGGAGAGCAGTACTTC.